This TCR beta chain was profiled in a study of blood T cell repertoires in COVID-19. TCRdb keeps only in-frame clones here, not all; method: immunoSEQ multiplex PCR. Among approximately 300,000 clones listed, roughly 90% were seen once. Losses at the gene ends were 8 bases for V and 4 bases for J; bases not matched to a gene: 7. Germline V CDR1 and CDR2: MNHEY, SVGAGI. This CDR3 has 14 amino acids. The V and J genes are TRBV6-5 and TRBJ2-2, with 7 positions matching TRBD1. Sequencing used PBMCs or T cells enriched from blood (not recorded which). The clonotype originates from a woman under 40 who had been exposed to COVID-19. CDR3 sequence (DNA): TGTGCCAGCTCGGGACAGATTGGCACCGGGGAGCTGTTTTTT. Its translation is CASSGQIGTGELFF.